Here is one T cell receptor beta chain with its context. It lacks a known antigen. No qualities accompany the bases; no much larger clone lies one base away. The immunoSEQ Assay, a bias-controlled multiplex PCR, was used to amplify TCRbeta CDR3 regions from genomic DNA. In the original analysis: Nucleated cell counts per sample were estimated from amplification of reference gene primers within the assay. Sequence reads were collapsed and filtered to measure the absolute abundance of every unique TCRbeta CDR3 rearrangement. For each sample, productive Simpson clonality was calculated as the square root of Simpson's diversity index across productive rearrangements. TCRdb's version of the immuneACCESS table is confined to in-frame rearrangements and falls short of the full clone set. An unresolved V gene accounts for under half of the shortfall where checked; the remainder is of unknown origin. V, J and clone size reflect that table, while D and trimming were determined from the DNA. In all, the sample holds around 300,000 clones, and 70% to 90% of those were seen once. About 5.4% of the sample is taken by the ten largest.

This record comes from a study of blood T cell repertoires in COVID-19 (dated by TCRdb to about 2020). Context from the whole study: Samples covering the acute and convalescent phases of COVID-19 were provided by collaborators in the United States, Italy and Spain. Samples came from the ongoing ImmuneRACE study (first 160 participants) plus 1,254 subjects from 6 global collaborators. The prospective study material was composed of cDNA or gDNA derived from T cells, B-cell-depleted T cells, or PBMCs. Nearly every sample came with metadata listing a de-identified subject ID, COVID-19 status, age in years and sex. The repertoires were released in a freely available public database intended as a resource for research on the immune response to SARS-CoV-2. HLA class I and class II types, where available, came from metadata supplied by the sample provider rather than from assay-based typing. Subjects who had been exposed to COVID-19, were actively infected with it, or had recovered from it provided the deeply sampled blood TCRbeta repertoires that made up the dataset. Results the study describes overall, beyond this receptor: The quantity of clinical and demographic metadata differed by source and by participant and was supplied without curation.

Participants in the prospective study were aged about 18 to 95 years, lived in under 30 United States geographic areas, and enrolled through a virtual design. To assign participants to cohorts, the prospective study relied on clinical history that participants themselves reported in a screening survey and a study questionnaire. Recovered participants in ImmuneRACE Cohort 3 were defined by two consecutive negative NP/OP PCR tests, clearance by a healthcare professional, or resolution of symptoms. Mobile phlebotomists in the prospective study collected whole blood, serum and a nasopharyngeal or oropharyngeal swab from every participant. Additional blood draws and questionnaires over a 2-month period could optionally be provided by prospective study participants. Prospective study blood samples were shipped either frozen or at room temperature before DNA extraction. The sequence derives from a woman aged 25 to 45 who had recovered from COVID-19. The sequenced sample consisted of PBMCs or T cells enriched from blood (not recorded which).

The DNA sequence follows: TGTGCCAGCAGCTTGGTAGATCAGGGTCCCGGCGAGCAGTACTTC. This translates into CASSLVDQGPGEQYF. The chain is encoded by TRBV5-5 joined to TRBJ2-7; a tentative D call is TRBD1 (5 bases match). The CDR3 holds 15 amino acids from the cysteine to the phenylalanine. The entry retains the CDR3 DNA only, 45 bases that are in frame from base 1. Taken from the germline V gene (reference sequence), the CDR1 and CDR2 loops are SGHKS and YYEKEE. V is clipped by 0 bases and J by 6 bases, and the sequence between their germline boundaries is 16 bases long.